The clone carrying this T cell receptor (beta chain) came up once. Its antigen is currently unknown. In germline, CDR1 is SEHNR, CDR2 FQNEAQ (reference sequence). The CDR3 extends over 19 amino acids. V shed 3 bases, J shed 3 bases, and the junction held 10 bases outside the gene matches. TCRdb keeps only in-frame clones here, not all; method: immunoSEQ multiplex PCR. The table records approximately 200,000 clones, about 95% of them present only once. The record originates from a study of T cell responses to AZD1222 COVID-19 vaccine. Findings and limits, study-wide: Repertoire samples came only from after the peak T cell response. Only a handful of AZD1222 recipients, several in all, had baseline seropositivity. A reported finding is that nearly half of spike-specific TCRs target unmutated variant regions. Spike was spanned by vaccine-associated CD4 TCRs, with dominance at 160-218 and 743-854.

The sequences come from peripheral blood, collected 28 days after the second dose of the MenACWY control vaccine. The clonotype comes from an adult who received the MenACWY meningococcal vaccine as a control. This rearrangement joins TRBV7-9 to TRBJ2-3, with 15 nucleotides matching TRBD2. The CDR3 DNA reads TGTGCCAGCAGCTTCTATAGAGGACTAGCGGGAGGGCCGACAGATACGCAGTATTTT. Its protein is CASSFYRGLAGGPTDTQYF.